What follows are 6 T cell receptor beta chains derived from one specimen sequenced in a study of T cells in Graves' hyperthyroidism and ophthalmopathy. The TCR beta CDR3 regions underwent amplification using RNA transcripts as the source. Carried out on the TCR CDR3, a first-round RT-PCR used the HTBI primer set. TCRdb re-derived calls from the multiplex PCR reads in MiXCR, one entry per CDR3 protein. In the table there are some 800,000 distinct CDR3 sequences, around 38% of which are singletons. Sequenced input: blood. These receptors all stem from a man between 18 and 29 years old with Graves' hyperthyroidism.

The J gene is TRBJ2-7, the V gene TRBV29-1; 8 bases are shared with TRBD1. The CDR3 length is 12 residues. The V and J ends lost 6 bases and 7 bases, in that order; junction bases with no gene match: 8. The germline V gene encodes CDR1 SQVTM and CDR2 ANQGSEA. CDR3 amino acids: CSVPDRVGEQYF. The CDR3 nucleotides are TGCAGCGTCCCGGACAGGGTCGGAGAGCAGTACTTC.

The V gene is TRBV29-1, the J gene TRBJ2-1, with D possibly being TRBD2 (5 bases). The CDR3 has 17 amino acids. The germline V gene encodes CDR1 SQVTM and CDR2 ANQGSEA. V dropped 0 bases and J dropped 0 bases, with 15 bases sitting between them. The CDR3 protein is CSVEDVDGGSSYNEQFF. The CDR3 DNA sequence: TGCAGCGTTGAAGATGTAGATGGTGGGAGCTCCTACAATGAGCAGTTCTTC.

The chain combines TRBV19 with TRBJ2-7; 7 bases match TRBD1. The CDR3 loop spans 14 amino acids. Trimming removed 4 bases from V and 3 bases from J; junction bases left unmatched: 6. Germline CDR1 reads LNHDA; CDR2 reads SQIVND (reference sequence). The CDR3 here is CASSTTGAGYEQYF. The CDR3 DNA sequence: TGTGCCAGTAGTACTACAGGGGCGGGCTACGAGCAGTACTTC.

V is TRBV30 and J is TRBJ2-7; no definite D call. The germline V gene encodes CDR1 GTSNPN and CDR2 SVGIG (reference sequence). The CDR3 runs to 11 residues. The ends were cut back, 0 bases at V and 6 bases at J, with 6 bases in the middle. CDR3 in DNA: TGTGCCTGGAGTGTAGGTGTCGAGCAGTACTTC. Translating it yields CAWSVGVEQYF.

This clonotype was counted at least ten times. The J gene is TRBJ1-1, the V gene TRBV7-9; D gene unclear. Germline V gene lookup returns CDR1 SEHNR and CDR2 FQNEAQ (reference sequence). With 4 bases removed from V and 8 bases from J, the gap between germline ends came to 14 bases. This CDR3 contains 13 residues. The CDR3 nucleotides are TGTGCCAGCAGCTCCTACGGCCAGGAAGAAGCTTTCTTT. It translates to CASSSYGQEEAFF.

The chain has TRBV29-1 and TRBJ1-1; a possible D gene is TRBD1 (6 bases). The CDR3 sequence is 13 residues long. Germline assignment: CDR1 SQVTM and CDR2 ANQGSEA. Trimming removed 8 bases at V and 4 bases at J, with 17 bases between. The CDR3 DNA follows: TGCAGCAATGGACGACAGGCGCCCACTGAAGCTTTCTTT. It is translated as CSNGRQAPTEAFF.